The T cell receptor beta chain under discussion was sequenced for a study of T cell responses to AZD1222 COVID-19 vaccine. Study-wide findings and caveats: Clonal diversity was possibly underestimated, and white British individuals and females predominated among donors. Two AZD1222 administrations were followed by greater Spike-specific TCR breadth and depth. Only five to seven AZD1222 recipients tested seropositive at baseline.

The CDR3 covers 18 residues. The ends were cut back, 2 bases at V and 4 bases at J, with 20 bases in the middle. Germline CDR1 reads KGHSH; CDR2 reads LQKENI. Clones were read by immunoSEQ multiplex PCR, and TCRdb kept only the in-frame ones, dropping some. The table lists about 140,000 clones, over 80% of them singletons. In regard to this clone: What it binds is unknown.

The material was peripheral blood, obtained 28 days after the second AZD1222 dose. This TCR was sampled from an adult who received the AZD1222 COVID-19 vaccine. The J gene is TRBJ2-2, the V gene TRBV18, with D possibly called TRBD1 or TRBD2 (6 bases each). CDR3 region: CASSPRLANLRGTGELFF. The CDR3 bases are TGTGCCAGCTCACCAAGGCTAGCGAACCTCAGGGGCACCGGGGAGCTGTTTTTT.